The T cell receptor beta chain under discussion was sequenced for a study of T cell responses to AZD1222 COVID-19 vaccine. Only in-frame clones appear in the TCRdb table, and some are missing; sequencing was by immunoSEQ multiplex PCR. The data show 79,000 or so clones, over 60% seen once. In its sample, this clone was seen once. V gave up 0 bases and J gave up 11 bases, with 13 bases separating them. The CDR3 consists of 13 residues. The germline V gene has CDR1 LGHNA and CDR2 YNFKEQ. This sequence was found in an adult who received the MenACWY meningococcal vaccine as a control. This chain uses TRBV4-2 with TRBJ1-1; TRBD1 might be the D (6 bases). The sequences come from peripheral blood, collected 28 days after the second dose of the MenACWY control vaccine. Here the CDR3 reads CASSQDQGRRAFF. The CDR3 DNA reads TGTGCCAGCAGCCAAGATCAGGGGCGGAGGGCTTTCTTT.